This T cell receptor (beta chain) stems from a study of T cells in Graves' hyperthyroidism and ophthalmopathy. As for the study in general: Peripheral blood was drawn at first diagnosis, prior to all treatment. Study outcomes and limitations: Most clonotypes that expanded in the thyroid above 0.001 also showed up in blood.

The CDR3 runs to 13 residues. CDR1 is SGHRS and CDR2 is YFSETQ in the germline V gene. V was pared by 6 bases and J by 7 bases, with 6 bases of the junction left unmatched. Among the patients, aged 18 to 65, hyperthyroidism was newly diagnosed and had lasted under 2 months. Using RNA transcripts as the source, TCR beta CDR3 regions were amplified. First-round RT-PCR of the TCR CDR3 relied on the HTBI primer set. TCRdb re-analysed the multiplex PCR reads in MiXCR, keeping a single row per CDR3 protein. The repertoire holds some 800,000 distinct CDR3 sequences, 38% seen once, with about 9% in the top ten. The sample holds a few counts of this clonotype. Antigen unknown.

Material for sequencing was blood. V gene TRBV5-1 combines with J gene TRBJ2-2, with 7 bases matching TRBD1. The TCR comes from a man aged 18-30 years with Graves' hyperthyroidism. The CDR3: CASTTGTGGELFF. CDR3 in DNA: TGCGCCAGCACGACAGGGACCGGCGGGGAGCTGTTTTTT.